This T cell receptor beta chain was sequenced for a study of CD8+CD57+ T cells in acquired aplastic anemia. Both TCR beta VDJ combination and CDR3 sequence profiling were carried out. Genomic DNA was the template for this profiling. TCRdb recomputed calls from the reads with MiXCR, one row per CDR3 protein. The sample records some 170,000 distinct CDR3 sequences, roughly 48% being singletons. This clonotype was seen repeatedly, ten times or more. Its antigen is not known. This could be a read error, since a much larger clone is one nucleotide away. Study outcomes and limitations: Simpson's diversity of CD8+ cells was not significantly different in patients compared with controls.

This CDR3 comprises 12 residues. Germline V gene lookup returns CDR1 LNHNV and CDR2 YYDKDF (reference sequence). All sequencing subjects had displayed CD8+CD57+ cell expansion on flow cytometry. Every one of the patients had aplastic anemia (severe, acquired). The sample taken for sequencing was sorted CD4+, CD8+, or CD8+CD57+ T cells (not recorded which) from PBMCs. J is TRBJ2-5 and V is TRBV15; D call uncertain. The sequence derives from a human donor with aplastic anemia. This chain's CDR3 is CATSRADGPTSF. In DNA form, the CDR3 reads TGTGCCACCAGCAGAGCGGACGGCCCCACGAGCTTC.